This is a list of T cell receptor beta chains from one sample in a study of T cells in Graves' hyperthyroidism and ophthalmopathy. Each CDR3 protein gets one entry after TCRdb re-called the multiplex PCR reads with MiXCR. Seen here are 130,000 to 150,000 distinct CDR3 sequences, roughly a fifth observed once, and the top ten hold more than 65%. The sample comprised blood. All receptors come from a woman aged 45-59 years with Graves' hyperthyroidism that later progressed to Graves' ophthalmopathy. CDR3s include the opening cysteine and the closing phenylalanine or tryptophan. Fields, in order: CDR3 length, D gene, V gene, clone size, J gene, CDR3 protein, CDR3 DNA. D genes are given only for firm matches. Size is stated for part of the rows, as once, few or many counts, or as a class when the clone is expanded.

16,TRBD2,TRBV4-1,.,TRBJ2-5,CASSQSGGGGIETQYF,TGCGCCAGCAGCCAAAGCGGGGGAGGTGGGATAGAGACCCAGTACTTC
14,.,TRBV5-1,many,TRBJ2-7,CASREPGLQYEQYF,TGCGCCAGCAGGGAACCGGGACTGCAATACGAGCAGTACTTC
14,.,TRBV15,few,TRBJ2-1,CATGGQGGYNEQFF,TGTGCCACCGGCGGGCAGGGGGGATACAATGAGCAGTTCTTC
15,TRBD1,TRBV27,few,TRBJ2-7,CASSSAGTGSYEQYF,TGTGCCAGCAGTTCAGCCGGGACAGGCTCCTACGAGCAGTACTTC
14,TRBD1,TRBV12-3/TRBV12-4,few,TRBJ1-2,CASSSSGTGHSYTF,TGTGCCAGCAGTTCATCCGGGACAGGGCATAGCTACACCTTC
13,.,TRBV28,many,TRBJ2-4,CASSRGNENIQYF,TGTGCCAGCAGCCGCGGAAATGAAAACATTCAGTACTTC
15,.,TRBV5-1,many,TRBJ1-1,CASSLSQNMNTEAFF,TGCGCCAGCAGCTTGTCGCAGAACATGAACACTGAAGCTTTCTTT
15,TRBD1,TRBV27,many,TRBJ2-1,CASKGARGPGNEQFF,TGTGCCAGCAAGGGGGCAAGGGGCCCAGGCAATGAGCAGTTCTTC
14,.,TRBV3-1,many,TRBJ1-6,CASSQGSLGSPLHF,TGTGCCAGCAGCCAAGGATCGCTAGGTTCACCCCTCCACTTT
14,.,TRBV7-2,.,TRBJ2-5,CASKEDRWRETQYF,TGTGCCAGCAAGGAAGACAGGTGGAGGGAGACCCAGTACTTC
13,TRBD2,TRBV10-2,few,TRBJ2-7,CASRTSGAYEQYF,TGCGCCAGCAGGACTAGCGGAGCCTACGAGCAGTACTTC
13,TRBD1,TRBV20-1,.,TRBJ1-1,CSASGGQGTEAFF,TGCAGTGCTAGTGGGGGACAGGGTACTGAAGCTTTCTTT
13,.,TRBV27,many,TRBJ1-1,CASRALGNTEAFF,TGTGCCAGCAGAGCCCTAGGAAACACTGAAGCTTTCTTT
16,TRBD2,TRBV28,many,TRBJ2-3,CASPPGLSSSTDTQYF,TGTGCCAGCCCCCCGGGACTATCATCTAGCACAGATACGCAGTATTTT
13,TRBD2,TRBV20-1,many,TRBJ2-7,CSAFVAGTYEQYF,TGCAGTGCTTTCGTAGCGGGAACGTACGAGCAGTACTTC
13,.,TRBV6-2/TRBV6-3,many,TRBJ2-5,CASSYSGTETQYF,TGTGCCAGCAGTTACTCGGGGACAGAGACCCAGTACTTC
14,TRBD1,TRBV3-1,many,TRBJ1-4,CASSSRDRGQKLFF,TGTGCCAGCAGCTCCCGGGACAGGGGGCAGAAACTGTTTTTT
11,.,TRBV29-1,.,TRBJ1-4,CSVVEREKLFF,TGCAGCGTTGTCGAGCGTGAAAAACTGTTTTTT
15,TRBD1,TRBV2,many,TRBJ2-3,CASEKTGATGDTQYF,TGTGCCAGCGAAAAGACAGGGGCTACGGGAGATACGCAGTATTTT
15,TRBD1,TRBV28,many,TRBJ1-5,CASNTGGLGNQPQHF,TGTGCCAGCAACACAGGGGGCTTGGGCAATCAGCCCCAGCATTTT
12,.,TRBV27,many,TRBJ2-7,CASGLSSYEQYF,TGTGCCAGCGGCTTGAGCTCCTACGAGCAGTACTTC
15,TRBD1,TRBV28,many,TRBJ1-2,CASSTPTGTNYGYTF,TGTGCCAGCAGTACCCCGACAGGGACTAACTATGGCTACACCTTC
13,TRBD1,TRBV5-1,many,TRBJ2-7,CASSLGDSPEQYF,TGCGCCAGCAGCTTGGGGGACAGCCCCGAGCAGTACTTC